This is a list of T cell receptor beta chains from one sample in a study of technical replicates of blood from a few donors. Sequencing was performed with immunoSEQ multiplex PCR; in TCRdb, only in-frame clones are kept and a portion is missing. The data show approximately 49,000 clones, more than 85% seen once. The sample taken for sequencing was PBMCs. These receptors all stem from a human donor in good health. Some clones in this sample may be carry-over from other donors' samples. Each CDR3 is given with its conserved first and last residue. The order of the fields is CDR3 DNA, CDR3 protein, clone size, V gene, J gene, D gene. The D gene is left open where the match is weak. Size values are once, few and many counts, or a class for expanded clones, and some rows have none.

CDR3 DNA: TGTGCCAGGGGACGACAGGGGCAAAGTTATGGCTACACCTTC
CDR3 protein: CARGRQGQSYGYTF
clone size: NA
V gene: TRBV2
J gene: TRBJ1-2
D gene: TRBD1

CDR3 DNA: TGTGCCAGCAGCTACGGTAGCAATCAGCCCCAGCATTTT
CDR3 protein: CASSYGSNQPQHF
clone size: NA
V gene: TRBV7-2
J gene: TRBJ1-5
D gene: NA

CDR3 DNA: TGTGCCAGCAGCTTGATCGGCGAGGGCTATGGCTACACCTTC
CDR3 protein: CASSLIGEGYGYTF
clone size: NA
V gene: TRBV7-9
J gene: TRBJ1-2
D gene: NA

CDR3 DNA: TGCAGCGTTCAGACAGGGTTTAACTATGGCTACACCTTC
CDR3 protein: CSVQTGFNYGYTF
clone size: NA
V gene: TRBV29-1
J gene: TRBJ1-2
D gene: TRBD1

CDR3 DNA: TGTGCCAGCAGCTCGGGGAGCTCCTACAATGAGCAGTTCTTC
CDR3 protein: CASSSGSSYNEQFF
clone size: NA
V gene: TRBV9
J gene: TRBJ2-1
D gene: NA

CDR3 DNA: TGTGCCAGCAGGGGCCCTCCTAGCGGGGGGGCCAGTGAGCAGTTCTTC
CDR3 protein: CASRGPPSGGASEQFF
clone size: NA
V gene: TRBV2
J gene: TRBJ2-1
D gene: TRBD2

CDR3 DNA: TGTGCCAGCAGCTACCAGGGAAGCTCCTACGAGCAGTACTTC
CDR3 protein: CASSYQGSSYEQYF
clone size: NA
V gene: TRBV5-6
J gene: TRBJ2-7
D gene: NA

CDR3 DNA: TGCGCCAGCAGCCAAGATCCTAGCGGGAGCACAGATACGCAGTATTTT
CDR3 protein: CASSQDPSGSTDTQYF
clone size: NA
V gene: TRBV4-3
J gene: TRBJ2-3
D gene: TRBD2

CDR3 DNA: TGTGCCAGCTTTTCGTGGGGGGGTAGTTACAATGAGCAGTTCTTC
CDR3 protein: CASFSWGGSYNEQFF
clone size: NA
V gene: TRBV6-1
J gene: TRBJ2-1
D gene: TRBD2

CDR3 DNA: TGTGCCATCAGTGAGGTCAACAGGGTCTACAATGAGCAGTTCTTC
CDR3 protein: CAISEVNRVYNEQFF
clone size: once
V gene: TRBV10-3
J gene: TRBJ2-1
D gene: NA

CDR3 DNA: TGTGCCAGCAGCCTGACTAGGCCCTCCTACAATGAGCAGTTCTTC
CDR3 protein: CASSLTRPSYNEQFF
clone size: NA
V gene: TRBV6-5
J gene: TRBJ2-1
D gene: NA

CDR3 DNA: TGTGCCAGCGTAGACAGTTACTACGAGCAGTACTTC
CDR3 protein: CASVDSYYEQYF
clone size: NA
V gene: TRBV6-5
J gene: TRBJ2-7
D gene: NA

CDR3 DNA: TGCGCCAGCAGCCAAACAGGCGGGGGGGGCGGAGGGCAAGAGACCCAGTACTTC
CDR3 protein: CASSQTGGGGGGQETQYF
clone size: NA
V gene: TRBV4-1
J gene: TRBJ2-5
D gene: TRBD2

CDR3 DNA: TGTGCCAGCAGCCTTGCTACAGGGTCAGATACGCAGTATTTT
CDR3 protein: CASSLATGSDTQYF
clone size: NA
V gene: TRBV7-2
J gene: TRBJ2-3
D gene: NA

CDR3 DNA: TGCGCCAGCAGCTCTACCACAGATACGCAGTATTTT
CDR3 protein: CASSSTTDTQYF
clone size: NA
V gene: TRBV5-1
J gene: TRBJ2-3
D gene: NA

CDR3 DNA: TGCGCCAGCAGCCAAGATAGGGCTAGCGGGAGTCAGACCCAGTACTTC
CDR3 protein: CASSQDRASGSQTQYF
clone size: NA
V gene: TRBV4-3
J gene: TRBJ2-5
D gene: TRBD2

CDR3 DNA: TGTGCCAGCAGCCAAGCCGCCGGGACTAGTAACTACAATGAGCAGTTCTTC
CDR3 protein: CASSQAAGTSNYNEQFF
clone size: NA
V gene: TRBV4-2
J gene: TRBJ2-1
D gene: TRBD2

CDR3 DNA: TGTGCCAGCAGTTACGCGGGGGGGCAGGCCTATGGCTACACCTTC
CDR3 protein: CASSYAGGQAYGYTF
clone size: NA
V gene: TRBV6-6
J gene: TRBJ1-2
D gene: NA

CDR3 DNA: TGTGCCAGCAGCTGGGCCCATAATACGCAGTATTTT
CDR3 protein: CASSWAHNTQYF
clone size: NA
V gene: TRBV5-6
J gene: TRBJ2-3
D gene: NA

CDR3 DNA: TGTGCCTGGAGGGGACTCTCGGCCTACAATGAGCAGTTCTTC
CDR3 protein: CAWRGLSAYNEQFF
clone size: NA
V gene: TRBV30
J gene: TRBJ2-1
D gene: NA

CDR3 DNA: TGTGCCACCAGCAATGGAGGAGATACGCAGTATTTT
CDR3 protein: CATSNGGDTQYF
clone size: NA
V gene: TRBV15
J gene: TRBJ2-3
D gene: NA